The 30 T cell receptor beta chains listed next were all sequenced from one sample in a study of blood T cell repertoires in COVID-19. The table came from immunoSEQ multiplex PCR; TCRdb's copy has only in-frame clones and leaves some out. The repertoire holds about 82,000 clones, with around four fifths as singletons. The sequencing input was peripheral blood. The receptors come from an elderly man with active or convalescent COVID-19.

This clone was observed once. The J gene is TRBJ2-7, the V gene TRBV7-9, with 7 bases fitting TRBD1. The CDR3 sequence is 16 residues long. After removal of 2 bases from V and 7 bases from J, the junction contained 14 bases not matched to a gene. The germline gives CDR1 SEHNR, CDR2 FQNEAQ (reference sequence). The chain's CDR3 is CASSLYSGQDLREQYV. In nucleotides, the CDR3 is TGTGCCAGCAGCTTATATTCCGGACAGGACCTACGAGAGCAGTACGTC.

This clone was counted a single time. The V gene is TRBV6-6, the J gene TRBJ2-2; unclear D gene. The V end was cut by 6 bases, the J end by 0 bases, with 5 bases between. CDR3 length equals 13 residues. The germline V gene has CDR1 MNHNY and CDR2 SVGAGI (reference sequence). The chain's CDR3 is CASSTANTGELFF. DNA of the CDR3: TGTGCCAGCAGCACGGCGAACACCGGGGAGCTGTTTTTT.

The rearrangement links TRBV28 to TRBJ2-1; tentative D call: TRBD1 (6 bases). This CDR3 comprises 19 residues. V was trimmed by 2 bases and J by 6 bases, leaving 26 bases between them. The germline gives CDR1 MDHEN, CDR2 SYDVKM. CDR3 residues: CASSLVFGSQGIPSNEQFF. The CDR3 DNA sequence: TGTGCCAGCAGTTTAGTTTTTGGGTCGCAGGGGATTCCCTCCAATGAGCAGTTCTTC. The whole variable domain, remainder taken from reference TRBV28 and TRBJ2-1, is DVKVTQSSRYLVKRTGEKVFLECVQDMDHENMFWYRQDPGLGLRLIYFSYDVKMKEKGDIPEGYSVSREKKERFSLILESASTNQTSMYLCASSLVFGSQGIPSNEQFFGPGTRLTVL.

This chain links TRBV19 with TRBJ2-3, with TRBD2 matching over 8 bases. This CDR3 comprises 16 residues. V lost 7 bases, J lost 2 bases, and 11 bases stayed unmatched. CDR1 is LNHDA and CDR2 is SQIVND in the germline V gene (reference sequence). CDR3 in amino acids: CASNDGGAAYTDTQYF. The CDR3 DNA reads TGTGCCAGTAATGACGGGGGGGCCGCCTACACAGATACGCAGTATTTT.

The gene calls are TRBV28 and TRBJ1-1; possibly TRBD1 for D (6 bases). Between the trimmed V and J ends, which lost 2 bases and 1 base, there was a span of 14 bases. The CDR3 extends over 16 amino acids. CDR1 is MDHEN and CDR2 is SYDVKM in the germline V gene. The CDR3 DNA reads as TGTGCCAGCAGTTTAAGAGGGACACCAACGAACACTGAAGCTTTCTTT. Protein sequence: CASSLRGTPTNTEAFF.

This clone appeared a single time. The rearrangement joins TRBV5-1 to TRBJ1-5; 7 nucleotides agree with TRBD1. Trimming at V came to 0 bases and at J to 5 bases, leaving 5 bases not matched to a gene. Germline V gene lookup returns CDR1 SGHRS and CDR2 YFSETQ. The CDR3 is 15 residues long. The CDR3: CASSLGGGGDQPQHF. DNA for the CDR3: TGCGCCAGCAGCTTGGGAGGGGGCGGAGATCAGCCCCAGCATTTT.

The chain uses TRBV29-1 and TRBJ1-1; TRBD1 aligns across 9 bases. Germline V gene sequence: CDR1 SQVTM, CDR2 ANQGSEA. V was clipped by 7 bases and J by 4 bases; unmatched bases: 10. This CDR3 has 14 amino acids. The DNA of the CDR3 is TGCAGCGCCTCAAGGGGACAGGGAGCCACTGAAGCTTTCTTT. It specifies CSASRGQGATEAFF.

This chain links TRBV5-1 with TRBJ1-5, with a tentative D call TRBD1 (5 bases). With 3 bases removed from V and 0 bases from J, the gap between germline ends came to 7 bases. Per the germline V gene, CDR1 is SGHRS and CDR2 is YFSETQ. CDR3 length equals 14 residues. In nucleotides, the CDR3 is TGCGCCAGCAGCTCAGGGAATAGCAATCAGCCCCAGCATTTT. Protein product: CASSSGNSNQPQHF.

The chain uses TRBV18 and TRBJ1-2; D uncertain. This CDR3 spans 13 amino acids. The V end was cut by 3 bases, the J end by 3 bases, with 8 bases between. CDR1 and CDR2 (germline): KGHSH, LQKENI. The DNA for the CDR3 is TGTGCCAGCTCACCTGCAACAGACTATGGCTACACCTTC. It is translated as CASSPATDYGYTF.

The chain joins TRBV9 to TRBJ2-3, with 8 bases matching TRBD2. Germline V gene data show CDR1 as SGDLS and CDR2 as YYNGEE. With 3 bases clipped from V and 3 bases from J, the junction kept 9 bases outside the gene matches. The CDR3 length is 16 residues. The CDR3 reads CASSAQPGLETDTQYF. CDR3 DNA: TGTGCCAGCAGCGCCCAACCGGGACTAGAAACAGATACGCAGTATTTT.

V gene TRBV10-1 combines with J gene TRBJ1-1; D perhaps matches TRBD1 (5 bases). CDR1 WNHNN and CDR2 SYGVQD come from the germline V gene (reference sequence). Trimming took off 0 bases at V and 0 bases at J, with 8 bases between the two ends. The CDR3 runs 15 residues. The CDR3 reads CASSESSGVNTEAFF. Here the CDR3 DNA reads TGCGCCAGCAGTGAGTCGTCGGGGGTGAACACTGAAGCTTTCTTT.

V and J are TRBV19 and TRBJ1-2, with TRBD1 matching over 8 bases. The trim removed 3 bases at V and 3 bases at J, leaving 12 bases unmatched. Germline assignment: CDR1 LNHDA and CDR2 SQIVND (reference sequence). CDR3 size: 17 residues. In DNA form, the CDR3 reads TGTGCCAGTAGTATCCTCGGACAGGGATCTGTCTACTATGGCTACACCTTC. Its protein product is CASSILGQGSVYYGYTF.

This CDR3 reads CASSPPVGASYNEQFF. For the CDR3, the DNA is TGTGCCAGCTCACCACCCGTGGGAGCATCCTACAATGAGCAGTTCTTC. The chain has TRBV18 and TRBJ2-1; weak D call: TRBD2 (5 bases). Trimming pared 0 bases from V and 1 base from J, leaving 10 bases between. Germline lookup yields CDR1 KGHSH and CDR2 LQKENI. The CDR3 runs 16 residues.

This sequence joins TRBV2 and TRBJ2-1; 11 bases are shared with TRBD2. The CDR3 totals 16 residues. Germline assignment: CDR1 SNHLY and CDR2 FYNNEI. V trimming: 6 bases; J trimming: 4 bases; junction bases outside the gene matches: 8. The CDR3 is CASSKEGTSGYNEQFF. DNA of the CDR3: TGTGCCAGCAGCAAAGAGGGGACTAGCGGATACAATGAGCAGTTCTTC.

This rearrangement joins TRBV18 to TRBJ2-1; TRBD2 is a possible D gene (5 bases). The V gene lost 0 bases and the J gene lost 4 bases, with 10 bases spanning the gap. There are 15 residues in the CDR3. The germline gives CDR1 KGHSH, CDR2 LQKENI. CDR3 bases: TGTGCCAGCTCACCACCAAACGGGAATTACAATGAGCAGTTCTTC. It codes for CASSPPNGNYNEQFF. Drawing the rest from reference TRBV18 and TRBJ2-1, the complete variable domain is NAGVMQNPRHLVRRRGQEARLRCSPMKGHSHVYWYRQLPEEGLKFMVYLQKENIIDESGMPKERFSAEFPKEGPSILRIQQVVRGDSAAYFCASSPPNGNYNEQFFGPGTRLTVL.

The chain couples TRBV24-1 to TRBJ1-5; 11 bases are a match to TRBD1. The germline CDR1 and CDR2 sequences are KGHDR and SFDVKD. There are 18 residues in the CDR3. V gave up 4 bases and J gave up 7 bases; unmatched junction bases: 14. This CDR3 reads CATSDPAGGQGAQQPQHF. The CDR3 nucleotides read TGTGCCACCAGTGACCCAGCAGGCGGACAGGGGGCTCAACAGCCCCAGCATTTT.

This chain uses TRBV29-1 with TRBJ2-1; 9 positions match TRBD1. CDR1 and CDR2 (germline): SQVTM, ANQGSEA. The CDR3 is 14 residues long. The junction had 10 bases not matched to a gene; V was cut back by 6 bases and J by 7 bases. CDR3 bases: TGCAGCGTGCGACAGGGGGTTTCTTCTAATGAGCAGTTCTTC. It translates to CSVRQGVSSNEQFF.

The CDR3 coding sequence is TGTGCCAGCAGCTTGGACAGGGTTCAGTGGGGGGCCAACGTCCTGACTTTC. Translated: CASSLDRVQWGANVLTF. The chain links TRBV7-3 to TRBJ2-6, with 8 bases that match TRBD1. The CDR3 runs to 17 residues. V lost 3 bases, J lost 4 bases, and 8 bases stayed unmatched. Germline values: CDR1 SGHTA, CDR2 FQGTGA.

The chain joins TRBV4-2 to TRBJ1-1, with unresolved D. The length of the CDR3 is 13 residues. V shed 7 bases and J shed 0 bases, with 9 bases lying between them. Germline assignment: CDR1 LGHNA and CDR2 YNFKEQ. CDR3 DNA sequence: TGTGCCAGCACCCTCTTCCTGAACACTGAAGCTTTCTTT. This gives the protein CASTLFLNTEAFF.

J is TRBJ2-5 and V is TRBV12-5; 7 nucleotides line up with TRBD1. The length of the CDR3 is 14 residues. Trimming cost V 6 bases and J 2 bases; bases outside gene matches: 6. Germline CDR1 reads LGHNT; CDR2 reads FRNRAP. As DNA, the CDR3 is TGTGCTAGTGGGACCGGGACAGAACAAGAGACCCAGTACTTC. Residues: CASGTGTEQETQYF.

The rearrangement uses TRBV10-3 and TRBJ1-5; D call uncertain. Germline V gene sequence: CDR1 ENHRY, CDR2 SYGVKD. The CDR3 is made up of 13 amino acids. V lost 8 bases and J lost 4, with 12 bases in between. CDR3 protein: CAIGGSGNQPQHF. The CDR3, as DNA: TGTGCCATCGGAGGCTCGGGGAATCAGCCCCAGCATTTT.

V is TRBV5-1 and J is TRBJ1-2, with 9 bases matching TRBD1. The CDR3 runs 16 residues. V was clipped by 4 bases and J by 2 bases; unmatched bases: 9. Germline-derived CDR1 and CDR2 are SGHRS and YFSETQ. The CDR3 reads CASSPASGQGNYGYTF. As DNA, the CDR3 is TGCGCCAGCAGCCCGGCTAGTGGACAGGGGAACTATGGCTACACCTTC.

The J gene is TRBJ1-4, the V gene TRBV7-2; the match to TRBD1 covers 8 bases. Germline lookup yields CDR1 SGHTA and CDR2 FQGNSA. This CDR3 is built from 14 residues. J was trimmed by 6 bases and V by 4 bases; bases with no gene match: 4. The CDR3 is CASSYAGQDEKLFF. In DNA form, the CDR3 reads TGTGCCAGCAGCTATGCGGGACAGGATGAAAAACTGTTTTTT.

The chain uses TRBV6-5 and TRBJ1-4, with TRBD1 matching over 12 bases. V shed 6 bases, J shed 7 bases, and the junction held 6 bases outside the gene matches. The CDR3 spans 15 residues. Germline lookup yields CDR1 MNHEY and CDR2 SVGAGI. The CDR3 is CASRTGTGGLEKLFF. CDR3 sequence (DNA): TGTGCCAGCAGAACCGGGACAGGGGGCCTTGAAAAACTGTTTTTT.

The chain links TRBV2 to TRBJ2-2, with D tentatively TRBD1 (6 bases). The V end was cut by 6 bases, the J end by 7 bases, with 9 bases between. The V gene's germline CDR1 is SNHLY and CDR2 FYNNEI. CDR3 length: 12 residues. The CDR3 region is CASSSDSGELFF. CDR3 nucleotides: TGTGCCAGCAGCTCGGACAGCGGGGAGCTGTTTTTT.

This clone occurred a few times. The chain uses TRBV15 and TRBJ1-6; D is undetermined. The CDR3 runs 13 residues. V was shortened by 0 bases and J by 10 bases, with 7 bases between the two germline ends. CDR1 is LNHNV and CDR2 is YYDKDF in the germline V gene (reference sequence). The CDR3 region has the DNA TGTGCCACCAGCAGAGATCTGGGCTCACCCCTCCACTTT. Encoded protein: CATSRDLGSPLHF. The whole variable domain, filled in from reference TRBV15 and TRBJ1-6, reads DAMVIQNPRYQVTQFGKPVTLSCSQTLNHNVMYWYQQKSSQAPKLLFHYYDKDFNNEADTPDNFQSRRPNTSFCFLDIRSPGLGDTAMYLCATSRDLGSPLHFGNGTRLTVT.

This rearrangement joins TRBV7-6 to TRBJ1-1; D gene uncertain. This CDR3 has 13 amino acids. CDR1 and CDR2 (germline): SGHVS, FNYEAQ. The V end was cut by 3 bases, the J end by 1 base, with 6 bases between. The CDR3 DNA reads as TGTGCCAGCAGCTTTGGCCCGAACACTGAAGCTTTCTTT. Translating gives CASSFGPNTEAFF.

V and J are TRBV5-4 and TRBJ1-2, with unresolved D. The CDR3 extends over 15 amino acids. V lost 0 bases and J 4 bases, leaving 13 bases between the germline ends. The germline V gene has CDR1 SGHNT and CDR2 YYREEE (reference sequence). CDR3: CASSLERGQSYGYTF. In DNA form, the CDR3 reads TGTGCCAGCAGCTTGGAGCGGGGTCAAAGCTATGGCTACACCTTC.

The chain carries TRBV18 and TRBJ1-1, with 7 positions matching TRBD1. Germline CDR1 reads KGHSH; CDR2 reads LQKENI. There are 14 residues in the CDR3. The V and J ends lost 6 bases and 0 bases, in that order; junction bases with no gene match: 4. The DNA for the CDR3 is TGTGCCAGCTCGGAGGGACAGCTGAACACTGAAGCTTTCTTT. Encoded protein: CASSEGQLNTEAFF.

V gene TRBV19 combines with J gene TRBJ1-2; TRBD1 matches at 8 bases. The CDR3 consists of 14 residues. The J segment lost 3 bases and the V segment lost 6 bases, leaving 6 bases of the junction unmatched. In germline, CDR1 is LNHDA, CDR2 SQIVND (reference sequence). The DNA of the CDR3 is TGTGCCAGTAGCCCCCAGGGGGCGGACTATGGCTACACCTTC. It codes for CASSPQGADYGYTF.